These 3 T cell receptor beta chains were all obtained from the same sample, sequenced in a study of human T cells and chemical hapten exposure. TCRdb reprocessed the 5' RACE reads via MiXCR and lists one record per CDR3 protein. The sample has tens of thousands of distinct CDR3 sequences, roughly 8% seen once. Unfractionated whole blood served as the source for total RNA extraction. Source of these receptors: a male donor in good health.

This clonotype was counted ten times or more. This chain links TRBV27 with TRBJ2-7; TRBD1 matches 9 bases. After removal of 5 bases from V and 9 bases from J, the junction contained 11 bases not matched to a gene. The CDR3 has 14 amino acids. The germline gives CDR1 MNHEY, CDR2 SMNVEV (reference sequence). This chain's CDR3 is CASSTRTGALGQYF. CDR3 DNA sequence: TGTGCCAGCAGTACGCGGACAGGGGCCTTAGGGCAGTACTTC.

This clonotype was detected only a few times. The CDR3 DNA reads as TGCAGCGTTGACGGGACTAGCGGGACACACAATGAGCAGTTCTTC. Encoded protein: CSVDGTSGTHNEQFF. The chain combines TRBV29-1 with TRBJ2-1, with 13 nucleotides matching TRBD2. J gave up 5 bases and V 3 bases, and 4 bases lay outside the gene matches. The CDR3 extends over 15 amino acids. Germline V gene sequence: CDR1 SQVTM, CDR2 ANQGSEA.

In regard to this clonotype: The final CDR3 position lacks the conserved phenylalanine or tryptophan, pointing to a likely read error. The rearrangement uses TRBV12-3 or TRBV12-4 and TRBJ1-2; TRBD1 matches at 7 bases. Trimming removed 5 bases from V and 0 bases from J; junction bases left unmatched: 3. The CDR3 is made up of 14 amino acids. This CDR3 reads CASSLDRANYGYTS. In DNA form, the CDR3 reads TGTGCCAGCAGTCTTGACAGGGCTAACTATGGCTACACCTCC.